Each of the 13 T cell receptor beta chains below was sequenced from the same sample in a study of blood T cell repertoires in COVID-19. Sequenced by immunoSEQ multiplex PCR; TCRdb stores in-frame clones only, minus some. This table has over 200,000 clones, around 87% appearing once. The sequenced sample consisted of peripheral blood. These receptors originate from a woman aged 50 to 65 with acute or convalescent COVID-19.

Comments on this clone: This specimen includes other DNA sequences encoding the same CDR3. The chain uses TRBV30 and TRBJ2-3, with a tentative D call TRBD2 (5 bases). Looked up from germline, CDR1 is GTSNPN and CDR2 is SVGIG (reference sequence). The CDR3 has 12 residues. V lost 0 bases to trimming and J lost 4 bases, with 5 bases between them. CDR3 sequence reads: CAWSVGADTQYF. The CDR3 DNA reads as TGTGCCTGGAGTGTCGGGGCAGATACGCAGTATTTT.

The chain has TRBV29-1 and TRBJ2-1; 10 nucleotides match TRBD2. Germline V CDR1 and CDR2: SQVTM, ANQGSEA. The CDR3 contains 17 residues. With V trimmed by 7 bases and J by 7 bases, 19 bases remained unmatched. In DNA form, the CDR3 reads TGCAGCGGGGGTGGCGGGGTAGCGGGAGGTCCTAAGAATGAGCAGTTCTTC. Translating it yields CSGGGGVAGGPKNEQFF.

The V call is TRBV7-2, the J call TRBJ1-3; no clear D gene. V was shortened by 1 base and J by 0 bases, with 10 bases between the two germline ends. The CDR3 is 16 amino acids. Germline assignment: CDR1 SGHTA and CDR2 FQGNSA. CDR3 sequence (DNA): TGTGCCAGCAGCTTAGGTGGGCCCTCCTCTGGAAACACCATATATTTT. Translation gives CASSLGGPSSGNTIYF.

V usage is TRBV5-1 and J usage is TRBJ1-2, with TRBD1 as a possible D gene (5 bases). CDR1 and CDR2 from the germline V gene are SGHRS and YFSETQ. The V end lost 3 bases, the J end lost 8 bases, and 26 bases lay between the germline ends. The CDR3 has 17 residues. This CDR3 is CASSSIVGGFGSSGYTF. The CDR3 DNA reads TGCGCCAGCAGCTCGATCGTGGGGGGGTTCGGCTCGTCCGGCTACACCTTC.

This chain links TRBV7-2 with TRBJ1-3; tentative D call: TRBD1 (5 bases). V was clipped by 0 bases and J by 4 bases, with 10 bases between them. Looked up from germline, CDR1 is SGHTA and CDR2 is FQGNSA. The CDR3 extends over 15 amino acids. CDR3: CASSLASGGGNTIYF. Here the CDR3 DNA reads TGTGCCAGCAGCTTAGCATCCGGGGGAGGAAACACCATATATTTT.

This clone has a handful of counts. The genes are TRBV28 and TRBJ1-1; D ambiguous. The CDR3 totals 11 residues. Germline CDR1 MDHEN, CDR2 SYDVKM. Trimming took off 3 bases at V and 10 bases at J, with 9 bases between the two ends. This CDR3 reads CASSFGLAAFF. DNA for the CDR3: TGTGCCAGCAGTTTTGGGCTGGCAGCTTTCTTT.

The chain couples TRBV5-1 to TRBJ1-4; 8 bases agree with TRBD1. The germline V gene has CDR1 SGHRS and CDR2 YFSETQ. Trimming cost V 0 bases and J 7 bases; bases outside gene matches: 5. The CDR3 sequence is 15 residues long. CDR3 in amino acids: CASSLGQGATEKLFF. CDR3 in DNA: TGCGCCAGCAGCTTGGGTCAGGGGGCAACTGAAAAACTGTTTTTT.

The CDR3 reads CASSYLYTNTEAFF. In nucleotides, the CDR3 is TGTGCCAGCAGTTACTTATACACGAACACTGAAGCTTTCTTT. This chain links TRBV6-5 with TRBJ1-1; D remains ambiguous. V was cut by 1 base and J by 1 base, with 7 bases left in between. The length of the CDR3 is 14 residues. Germline V gene sequence: CDR1 MNHEY, CDR2 SVGAGI.

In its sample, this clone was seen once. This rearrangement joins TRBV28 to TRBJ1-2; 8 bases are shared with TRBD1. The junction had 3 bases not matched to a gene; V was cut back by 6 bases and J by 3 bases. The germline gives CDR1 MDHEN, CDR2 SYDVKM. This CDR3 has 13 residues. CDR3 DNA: TGTGCCAGCAGGTTGGGACAGGACTATGGCTACACCTTC. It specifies CASRLGQDYGYTF.

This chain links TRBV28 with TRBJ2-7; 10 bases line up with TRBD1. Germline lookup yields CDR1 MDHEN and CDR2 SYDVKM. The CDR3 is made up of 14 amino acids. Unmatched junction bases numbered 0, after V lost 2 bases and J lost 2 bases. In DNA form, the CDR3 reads TGTGCCAGCAGTTTAGGGACAGGGGCCTACGAGCAGTACTTC. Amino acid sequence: CASSLGTGAYEQYF.

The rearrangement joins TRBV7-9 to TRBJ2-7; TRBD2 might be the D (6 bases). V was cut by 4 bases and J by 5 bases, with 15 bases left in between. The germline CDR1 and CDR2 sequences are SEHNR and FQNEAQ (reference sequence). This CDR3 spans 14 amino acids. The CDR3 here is CASSSSGTPDEQYF. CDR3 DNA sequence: TGTGCCAGCAGCTCATCCGGGACTCCCGACGAGCAGTACTTC. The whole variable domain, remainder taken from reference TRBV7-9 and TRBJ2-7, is DTGVSQNPRHKITKRGQNVTFRCDPISEHNRLYWYRQTLGQGPEFLTYFQNEAQLEKSRLLSDRFSAERPKGSFSTLEIQRTEQGDSAMYLCASSSSGTPDEQYFGPGTRLTVT.

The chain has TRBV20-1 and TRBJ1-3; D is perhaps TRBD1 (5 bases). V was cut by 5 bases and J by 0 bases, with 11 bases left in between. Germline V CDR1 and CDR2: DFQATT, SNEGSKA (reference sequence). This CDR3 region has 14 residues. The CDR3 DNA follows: TGCAGTGCTCGTGGACACAGCTCTGGAAACACCATATATTTT. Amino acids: CSARGHSSGNTIYF.

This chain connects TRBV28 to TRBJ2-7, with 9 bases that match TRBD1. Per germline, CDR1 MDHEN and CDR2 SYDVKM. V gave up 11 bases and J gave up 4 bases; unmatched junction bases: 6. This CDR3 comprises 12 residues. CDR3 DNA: TGTGCCGCACAGGGGGCTGGGTACGAGCAGTACTTC. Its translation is CAAQGAGYEQYF.